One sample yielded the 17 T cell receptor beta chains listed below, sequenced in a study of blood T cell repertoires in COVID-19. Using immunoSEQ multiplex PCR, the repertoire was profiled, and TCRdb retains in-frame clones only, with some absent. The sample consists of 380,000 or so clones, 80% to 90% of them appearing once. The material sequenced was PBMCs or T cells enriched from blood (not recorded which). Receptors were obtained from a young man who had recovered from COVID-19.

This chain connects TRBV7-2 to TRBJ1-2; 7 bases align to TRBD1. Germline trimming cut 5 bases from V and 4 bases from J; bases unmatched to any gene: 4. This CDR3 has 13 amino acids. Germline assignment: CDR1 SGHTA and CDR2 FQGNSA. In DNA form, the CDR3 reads TGTGCCAGCAGCGCCGGGACAGCCTATGGCTACACCTTC. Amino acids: CASSAGTAYGYTF.

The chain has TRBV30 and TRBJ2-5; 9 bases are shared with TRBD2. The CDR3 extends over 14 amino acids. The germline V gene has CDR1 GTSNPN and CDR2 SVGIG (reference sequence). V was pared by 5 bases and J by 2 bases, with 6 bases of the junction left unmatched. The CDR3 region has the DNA TGTGCCTGGTGCAGCGGGGGGATACAAGAGACCCAGTACTTC. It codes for CAWCSGGIQETQYF.

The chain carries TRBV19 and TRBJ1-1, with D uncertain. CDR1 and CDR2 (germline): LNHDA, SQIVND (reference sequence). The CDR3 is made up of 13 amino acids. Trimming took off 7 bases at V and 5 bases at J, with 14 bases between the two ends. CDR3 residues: CASNPTWRTEAFF. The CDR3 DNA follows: TGTGCCAGTAATCCCACCTGGCGGACTGAAGCTTTCTTT.

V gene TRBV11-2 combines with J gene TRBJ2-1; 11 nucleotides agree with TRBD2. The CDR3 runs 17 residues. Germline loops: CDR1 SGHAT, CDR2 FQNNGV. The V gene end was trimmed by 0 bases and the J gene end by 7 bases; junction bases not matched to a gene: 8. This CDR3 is CASSLDSLAGGPNEQFF. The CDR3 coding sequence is TGTGCCAGCAGCTTAGATAGCCTAGCGGGGGGTCCAAATGAGCAGTTCTTC.

The CDR3: CASSQDLSLFGNTIYF. CDR3 nucleotides: TGCGCCAGCAGCCAAGATTTGTCCCTATTTGGAAACACCATATATTTT. The J gene is TRBJ1-3, the V gene TRBV4-1, with D uncertain. The CDR3 is made up of 16 amino acids. V was pared by 0 bases and J by 3 bases, with 12 bases between. Per germline, CDR1 MGHRA and CDR2 YSYEKL.

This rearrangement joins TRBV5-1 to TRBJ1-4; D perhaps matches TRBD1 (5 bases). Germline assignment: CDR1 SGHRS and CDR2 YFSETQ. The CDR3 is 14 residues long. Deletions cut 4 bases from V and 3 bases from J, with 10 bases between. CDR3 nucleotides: TGCGCCAGCAGCGGAGGGGACGCTAATGAAAAACTGTTTTTT. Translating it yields CASSGGDANEKLFF.

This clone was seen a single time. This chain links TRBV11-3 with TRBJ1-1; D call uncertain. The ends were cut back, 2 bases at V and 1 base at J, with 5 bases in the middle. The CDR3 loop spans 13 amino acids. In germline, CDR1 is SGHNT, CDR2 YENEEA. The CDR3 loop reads CASSLQQNTEAFF. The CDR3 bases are TGTGCCAGCAGCTTACAACAGAACACTGAAGCTTTCTTT.

The CDR3 is CASSERQEGRGYGYTF. The CDR3, as DNA: TGTGCCAGCAGCGAACGACAAGAGGGCCGCGGATATGGCTACACCTTC. The rearrangement uses TRBV9 and TRBJ1-2; D gene unclear. The CDR3 extends over 16 amino acids. The germline V and J ends were trimmed by 3 bases and 5 bases, with 20 bases remaining between them. Germline V gene lookup returns CDR1 SGDLS and CDR2 YYNGEE.

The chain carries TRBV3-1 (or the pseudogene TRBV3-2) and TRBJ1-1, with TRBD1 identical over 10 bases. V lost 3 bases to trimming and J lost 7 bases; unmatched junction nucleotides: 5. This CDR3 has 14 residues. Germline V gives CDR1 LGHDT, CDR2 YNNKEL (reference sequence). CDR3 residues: CASSQTGGRDEAFF. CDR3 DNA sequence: TGTGCCAGCAGCCAGACAGGGGGCAGGGATGAAGCTTTCTTT.

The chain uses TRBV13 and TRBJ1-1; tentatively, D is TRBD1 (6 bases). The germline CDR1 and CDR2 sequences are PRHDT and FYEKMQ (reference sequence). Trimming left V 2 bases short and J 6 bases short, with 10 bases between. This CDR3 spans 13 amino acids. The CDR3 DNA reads TGTGCCAGCAGCTTAAGCAGGGGCGCTGAAGCTTTCTTT. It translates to CASSLSRGAEAFF.

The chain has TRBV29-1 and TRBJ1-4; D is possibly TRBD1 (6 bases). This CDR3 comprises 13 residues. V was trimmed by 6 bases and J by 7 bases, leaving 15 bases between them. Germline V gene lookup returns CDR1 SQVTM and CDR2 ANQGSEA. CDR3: CSVSTGSSEKLFF. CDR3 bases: TGCAGCGTGAGCACAGGGAGTAGTGAAAAACTGTTTTTT.

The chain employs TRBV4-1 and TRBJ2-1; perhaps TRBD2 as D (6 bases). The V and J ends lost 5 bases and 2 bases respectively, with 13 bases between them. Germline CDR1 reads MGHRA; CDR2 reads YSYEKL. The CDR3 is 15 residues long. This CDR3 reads CASSSGGVTYNEQFF. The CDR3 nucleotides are TGCGCCAGCAGCTCTGGCGGGGTAACCTACAATGAGCAGTTCTTC.

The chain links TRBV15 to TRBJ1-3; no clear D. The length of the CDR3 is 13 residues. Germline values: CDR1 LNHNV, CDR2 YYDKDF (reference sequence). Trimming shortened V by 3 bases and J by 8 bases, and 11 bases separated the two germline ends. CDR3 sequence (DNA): TGTGCCACCAGCAGGCCAGAGGTGGACACCATATATTTT. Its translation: CATSRPEVDTIYF. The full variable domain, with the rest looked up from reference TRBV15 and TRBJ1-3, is DAMVIQNPRYQVTQFGKPVTLSCSQTLNHNVMYWYQQKSSQAPKLLFHYYDKDFNNEADTPDNFQSRRPNTSFCFLDIRSPGLGDTAMYLCATSRPEVDTIYFGEGSWLTVV.

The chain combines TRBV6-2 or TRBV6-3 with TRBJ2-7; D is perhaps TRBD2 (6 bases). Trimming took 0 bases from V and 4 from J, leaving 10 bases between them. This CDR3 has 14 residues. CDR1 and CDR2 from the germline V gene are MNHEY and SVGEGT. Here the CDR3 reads CASSYSGGFYEQYF. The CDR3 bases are TGTGCCAGCAGTTACTCTGGAGGGTTTTACGAGCAGTACTTC.

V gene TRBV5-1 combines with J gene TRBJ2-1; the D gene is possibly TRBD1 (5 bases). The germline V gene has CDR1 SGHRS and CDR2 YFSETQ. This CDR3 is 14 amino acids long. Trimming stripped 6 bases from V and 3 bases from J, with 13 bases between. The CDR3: CASTADRNYNEQFF. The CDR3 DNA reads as TGCGCCAGCACTGCCGACAGAAACTACAATGAGCAGTTCTTC.

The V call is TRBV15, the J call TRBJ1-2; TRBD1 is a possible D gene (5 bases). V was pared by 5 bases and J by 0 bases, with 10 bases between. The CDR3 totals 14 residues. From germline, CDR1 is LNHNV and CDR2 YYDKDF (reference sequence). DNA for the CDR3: TGTGCCACCAGCGGCCGACAGACTAACTATGGCTACACCTTC. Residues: CATSGRQTNYGYTF.

The CDR3, as DNA: TGTGCCAGCAGCTTAAACAGCCACAATGAGCAGTTCTTC. Its translation is CASSLNSHNEQFF. The V and J genes are TRBV11-3 and TRBJ2-1; D is unresolved. V dropped 2 bases and J dropped 5 bases, with 7 bases sitting between them. Germline CDR1 reads SGHNT; CDR2 reads YENEEA. The CDR3 runs 13 residues.